This TCR beta chain was sequenced during a study of blood T cell repertoires in COVID-19. Whole-study context: The United States, Italy and Spain provided the acute and convalescent COVID-19 samples. Sources were T cells, B-cell-depleted T cells, or PBMCs; the material itself was cDNA or gDNA.

The trim removed 10 bases at V and 3 bases at J, leaving 10 bases unmatched. Germline lookup yields CDR1 SGHAT and CDR2 FQNNGV. This CDR3 has 14 amino acids. Authors' analysis steps: Counts of nucleated cells, estimated from reference gene primer amplification, were obtained. Sequencing was performed with immunoSEQ multiplex PCR; in TCRdb, only in-frame clones are kept and a portion is missing. For V, J and clone size, that table is used; D and trimming come from the DNA. The sample has 150,000 to 200,000 clones; roughly 79% are singletons. This TCR came from a man aged 55 to 70 with active or convalescent COVID-19. The rearrangement links TRBV11-2 to TRBJ2-3; TRBD2 matches 7 bases. The sample taken for sequencing was peripheral blood. CDR3 in DNA: TGTGCCACCACGGGAGCGGGACTGACAGATACGCAGTATTTT. Residues: CATTGAGLTDTQYF. Based on the CDR3 plus reference TRBV11-2 and TRBJ2-3, the full variable domain is EAGVAQSPRYKIIEKRQSVAFWCNPISGHATLYWYQQILGQGPKLLIQFQNNGVVDDSQLPKDRFSAERLKGVDSTLKIQPAKLEDSAVYLCATTGAGLTDTQYFGPGTRLTVL.